The TCR beta chain under discussion was sequenced for a study of T-cell reconstitution after alpha-beta-depleted transplantation in children. General study results and limits: Where some patients showed high TCRbeta diversity at day 60, it came from recipient T cells and thymic progenitors that had survived. Reportedly, roughly two months post-transplant, alpha-beta T cells arose from several hundred expanded graft clones. T-cell counts and diversity were attributed mostly to newly produced T cells one year after transplant.

A TCRbeta library incorporating unique molecular identifiers was prepared. One entry per CDR3 protein, called by TCRdb with MiXCR from the PCR reads. In the table there are approximately 190,000 distinct CDR3 sequences, roughly 6% of which are singletons. Germline loops: CDR1 DFQATT, CDR2 SNEGSKA (reference sequence). The CDR3 sequence is 16 residues long. V trimming: 6 bases; J trimming: 5 bases; junction bases outside the gene matches: 13. The sample holds many counts of this clonotype. No antigen is known for it. This sequence originates from a girl under three years old with combined immunodeficiency, due to receive a stem cell transplant. The chain has TRBV20-1 and TRBJ2-7; 13 bases line up with TRBD2. The source was PBMCs, collected before TCRalphabeta/CD19-depleted stem cell transplant. DNA of the CDR3: TGCAGTGCCTTACCCGGGACTAGCGGGGCTGGGGACGAGCAGTACTTC. It is translated as CSALPGTSGAGDEQYF.